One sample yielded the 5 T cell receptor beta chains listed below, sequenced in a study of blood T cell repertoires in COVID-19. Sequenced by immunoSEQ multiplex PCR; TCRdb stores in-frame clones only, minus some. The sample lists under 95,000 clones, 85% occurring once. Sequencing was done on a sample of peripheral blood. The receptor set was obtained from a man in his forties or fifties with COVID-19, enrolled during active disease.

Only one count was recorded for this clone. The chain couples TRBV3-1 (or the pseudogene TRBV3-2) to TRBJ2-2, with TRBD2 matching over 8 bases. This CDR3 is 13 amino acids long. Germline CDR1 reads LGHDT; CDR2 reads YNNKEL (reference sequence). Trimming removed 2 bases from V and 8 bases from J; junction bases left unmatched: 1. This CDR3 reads CASSQSGGGELFF. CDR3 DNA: TGTGCCAGCAGCCAATCGGGAGGGGGGGAGCTGTTTTTT.

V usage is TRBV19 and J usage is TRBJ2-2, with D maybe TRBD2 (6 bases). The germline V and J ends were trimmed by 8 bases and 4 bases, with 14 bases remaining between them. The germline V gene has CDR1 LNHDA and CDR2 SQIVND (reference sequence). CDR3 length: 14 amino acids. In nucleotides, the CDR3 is TGTGCCAGTCGGGTGCGGGGTCCCACCGGGGAGCTGTTTTTT. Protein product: CASRVRGPTGELFF. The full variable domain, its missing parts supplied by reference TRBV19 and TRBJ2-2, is DGGITQSPKYLFRKEGQNVTLSCEQNLNHDAMYWYRQDPGQGLRLIYYSQIVNDFQKGDIAEGYSVSREKKESFPLTVTSAQKNPTAFYLCASRVRGPTGELFFGEGSRLTVL.

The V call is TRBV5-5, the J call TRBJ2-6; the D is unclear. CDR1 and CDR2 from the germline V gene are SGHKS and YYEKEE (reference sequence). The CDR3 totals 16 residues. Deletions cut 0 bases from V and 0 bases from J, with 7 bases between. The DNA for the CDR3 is TGTGCCAGCAGCTTGGGCGGATTCTCTGGGGCCAACGTCCTGACTTTC. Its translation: CASSLGGFSGANVLTF.

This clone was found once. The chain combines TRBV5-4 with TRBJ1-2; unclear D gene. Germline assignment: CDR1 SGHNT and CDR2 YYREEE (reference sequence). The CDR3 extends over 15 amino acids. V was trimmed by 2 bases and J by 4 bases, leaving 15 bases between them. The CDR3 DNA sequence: TGTGCCAGCAGCTTATACCCCGCCTCCGGCTATGGCTACACCTTC. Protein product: CASSLYPASGYGYTF.

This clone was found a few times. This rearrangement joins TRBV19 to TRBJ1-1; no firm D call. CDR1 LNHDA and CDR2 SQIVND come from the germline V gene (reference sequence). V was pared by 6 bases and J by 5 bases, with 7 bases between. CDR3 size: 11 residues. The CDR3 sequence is CASRPRTEAFF. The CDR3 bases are TGTGCCAGTAGGCCGAGGACTGAAGCTTTCTTT.